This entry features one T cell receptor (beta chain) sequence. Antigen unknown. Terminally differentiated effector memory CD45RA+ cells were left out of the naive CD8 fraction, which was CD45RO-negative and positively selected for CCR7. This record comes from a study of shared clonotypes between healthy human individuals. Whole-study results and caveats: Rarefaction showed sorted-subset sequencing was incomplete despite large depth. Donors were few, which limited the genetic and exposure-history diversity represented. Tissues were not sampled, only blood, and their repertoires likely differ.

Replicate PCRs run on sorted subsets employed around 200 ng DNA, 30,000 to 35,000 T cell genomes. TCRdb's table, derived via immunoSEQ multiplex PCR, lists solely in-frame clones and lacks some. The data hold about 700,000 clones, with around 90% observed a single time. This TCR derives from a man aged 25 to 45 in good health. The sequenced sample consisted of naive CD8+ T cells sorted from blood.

The CDR3 region has the DNA TGTGCCAGCACCCGGGAAGACAGGGGATACAATGAGCAGTTCTTC. Translating gives CASTREDRGYNEQFF. This chain joins TRBV5-4 and TRBJ2-1; 8 bases are a match to TRBD1. CDR1 SGHNT and CDR2 YYREEE come from the germline V gene (reference sequence). V lost 6 bases and J lost 4; bases outside the gene matches: 9. The CDR3 runs 15 residues.